This passage covers 21 T cell receptor beta chains from one sample sequenced in a study of technical replicates of blood from a handful of donors. Using immunoSEQ multiplex PCR, the repertoire was profiled, and TCRdb retains in-frame clones only, with some absent. This sample yields more than 65,000 clones, of which roughly 94% are seen a single time; approximately 0.25% belongs to the top ten. Material for sequencing was T cells isolated from PBMCs. All receptors come from a human donor in good health.

V and J are TRBV5-1 and TRBJ2-5, with 15 positions matching TRBD2. Trimming removed 4 bases from V and 3 bases from J; junction bases left unmatched: 4. Germline CDR1 SGHRS, CDR2 YFSETQ. This CDR3 contains 16 residues. In DNA, the CDR3 is TGCGCCAGCAGCGTTAGGACTAGCGGGAGGGAAGAGACCCAGTACTTC. Its translation: CASSVRTSGREETQYF.

This rearrangement joins TRBV2 to TRBJ2-7; 10 nucleotides align to TRBD1. V was clipped by 3 bases and J by 2 bases; unmatched bases: 7. The CDR3 is 16 amino acids. The germline V gene encodes CDR1 SNHLY and CDR2 FYNNEI. This CDR3 is CASSDGVGQGPYEQYF. CDR3 nucleotides: TGTGCCAGCAGTGATGGAGTGGGACAGGGGCCCTACGAGCAGTACTTC. The entire variable domain, with the rest obtained from reference TRBV2 and TRBJ2-7, is as follows: EPEVTQTPSHQVTQMGQEVILRCVPISNHLYFYWYRQILGQKVEFLVSFYNNEISEKSEIFDDQFSVERPDGSNFTLKIRSTKLEDSAMYFCASSDGVGQGPYEQYFGPGTRLTVT.

The V and J genes are TRBV5-1 and TRBJ2-7, with a possible D match to TRBD1 (5 bases). In germline, CDR1 is SGHRS, CDR2 YFSETQ. V was cut by 4 bases and J by 0 bases, with 17 bases left in between. The CDR3 is made up of 16 amino acids. The CDR3 reads CASSPLGAPLSYEQYF. CDR3 nucleotides: TGCGCCAGCAGCCCGTTAGGGGCGCCTCTCTCCTACGAGCAGTACTTC.

V is TRBV5-1 and J is TRBJ2-1, with 8 bases lining up with TRBD2. V lost 6 bases to trimming and J lost 1 base; unmatched junction nucleotides: 6. Germline V gene data show CDR1 as SGHRS and CDR2 as YFSETQ. CDR3 size: 15 residues. CDR3 amino acids: CASIPGLDSYNEQFF. CDR3 sequence (DNA): TGCGCCAGCATTCCGGGACTAGATTCCTACAATGAGCAGTTCTTC.

Written as DNA, the CDR3 is TGTGCCAGTAGTATCGATCCCCGATTCAGGTACAATGAGCAGTTCTTC. Amino acid sequence: CASSIDPRFRYNEQFF. V usage is TRBV19 and J usage is TRBJ2-1; D call uncertain. V dropped 3 bases and J dropped 4 bases, with 16 bases sitting between them. The germline V gene encodes CDR1 LNHDA and CDR2 SQIVND (reference sequence). The CDR3 spans 16 residues.

The V gene is TRBV7-8, the J gene TRBJ2-7, with 9 bases identical to TRBD1. There are 15 residues in the CDR3. Germline CDR1 reads SGHVS; CDR2 reads FQNEAQ. Trimming took 6 bases from V and 5 from J; bases not matched to a gene: 11. The CDR3 loop reads CASSHPWGQGHEQYF. CDR3 nucleotides: TGTGCCAGCAGTCATCCGTGGGGACAGGGTCACGAGCAGTACTTC.

The chain links TRBV27 to TRBJ1-4; no clear D gene. The CDR3 is 16 amino acids. Germline V gene data show CDR1 as MNHEY and CDR2 as SMNVEV (reference sequence). Deletions cut 1 base from V and 7 bases from J, with 16 bases between. The CDR3 protein is CASSLFSRASGEKLFF. The CDR3 DNA sequence: TGTGCCAGCAGTTTATTTTCGAGGGCATCGGGTGAAAAACTGTTTTTT.

A single count supports this clone. This chain uses TRBV6-5 with TRBJ1-5; maybe TRBD1 (5 bases). CDR1 is MNHEY and CDR2 is SVGAGI in the germline V gene. The CDR3 covers 14 residues. Trimming removed 6 bases at V and 2 bases at J, with 11 bases between. CDR3 sequence reads: CASRTGGGNQPQHF. CDR3 DNA: TGTGCCAGCAGGACGGGGGGGGGCAATCAGCCCCAGCATTTT.

This chain connects TRBV18 to TRBJ2-2, with 7 bases that match TRBD2. Germline CDR1 KGHSH, CDR2 LQKENI. The CDR3 has 15 amino acids. V gave up 5 bases and J gave up 1 base; unmatched junction bases: 4. CDR3 nucleotides: TGTGCCAGCTCAGAGACTAGCCTGAACACCGGGGAGCTGTTTTTT. It yields the protein CASSETSLNTGELFF. Full variable domain (outside the CDR3, taken from reference TRBV18 and TRBJ2-2): NAGVMQNPRHLVRRRGQEARLRCSPMKGHSHVYWYRQLPEEGLKFMVYLQKENIIDESGMPKERFSAEFPKEGPSILRIQQVVRGDSAAYFCASSETSLNTGELFFGEGSRLTVL.

This sequence joins TRBV7-9 and TRBJ2-7; a weak D match, TRBD1 (5 bases). The CDR3 consists of 13 residues. V was trimmed by 1 base and J by 2 bases, leaving 6 bases between them. Germline V gives CDR1 SEHNR, CDR2 FQNEAQ (reference sequence). The chain's CDR3 is CASSLGQPYEQYF. CDR3 sequence (DNA): TGTGCCAGCAGCTTAGGACAGCCCTACGAGCAGTACTTC. Filled out from reference TRBV7-9 and TRBJ2-7, the complete variable domain reads DTGVSQNPRHKITKRGQNVTFRCDPISEHNRLYWYRQTLGQGPEFLTYFQNEAQLEKSRLLSDRFSAERPKGSFSTLEIQRTEQGDSAMYLCASSLGQPYEQYFGPGTRLTVT.

The chain recombines TRBV7-5 with TRBJ1-1; no check of the table's D call, TRBD1, against the DNA was made. TRBV7-5 is a pseudogene locus. CDR3 length: 15 residues. The CDR3 DNA sequence: TGTGTCAGAAGCCCTAGCGATGACAGGGACACTGAAGCTTTCTTT. It translates to CVRSPSDDRDTEAFF.

This chain uses TRBV10-2 with TRBJ2-1; 7 bases line up with TRBD2. The CDR3 contains 13 residues. V lost 6 bases, J lost 6 bases, and 5 bases stayed unmatched. Germline CDR1 and CDR2: WSHSY and SAAADI. The DNA of the CDR3 is TGCGCCAGCAGGGTAGCGGGTATCAATGAGCAGTTCTTC. Translated: CASRVAGINEQFF.

This sequence joins TRBV2 and TRBJ1-4, with D unresolved. Trimming removed 8 bases at V and 7 bases at J, with 11 bases between. The CDR3 totals 12 residues. Germline V lookup: CDR1 SNHLY, CDR2 FYNNEI. This chain's CDR3 is CASYIPLEKLFF. The CDR3 DNA is TGTGCCAGCTACATCCCGCTTGAAAAACTGTTTTTT.

V and J are TRBV5-1 and TRBJ2-1, with D maybe TRBD2 (5 bases). This CDR3 spans 18 amino acids. The germline CDR1 and CDR2 sequences are SGHRS and YFSETQ. V was cut by 3 bases and J by 2 bases, with 21 bases left in between. In DNA, the CDR3 is TGCGCCAGCAGCTCCGGGAACATACTAGACCCGGCCTACAATGAGCAGTTCTTC. As protein: CASSSGNILDPAYNEQFF.

This sequence joins TRBV19 and TRBJ1-1; weak D call: TRBD1 (5 bases). CDR1 is LNHDA, CDR2 SQIVND, per germline (reference sequence). The CDR3 length is 11 residues. The V end lost 7 bases, the J end lost 8 bases, and 11 bases lay between the germline ends. The DNA for the CDR3 is TGTGCCAGTATCGTGGGGGGGGAAGCTTTCTTT. Amino acids: CASIVGGEAFF.

The gene calls are TRBV5-1 and TRBJ2-7; TRBD1 matches at 7 bases. V dropped 4 bases and J dropped 6; count of bases not matched to a gene: 7. The CDR3 sequence is 13 residues long. Germline CDR1 is SGHRS and CDR2 is YFSETQ. The DNA for the CDR3 is TGCGCCAGCAGCGGAAGACAGGGTCCCGAGCAGTACTTC. It encodes CASSGRQGPEQYF.

The rearrangement uses TRBV5-1 and TRBJ1-1; 8 positions agree with TRBD1. With 4 bases clipped from V and 0 bases from J, the junction kept 8 bases outside the gene matches. This CDR3 region has 16 residues. The germline V gene has CDR1 SGHRS and CDR2 YFSETQ. The CDR3, as DNA: TGCGCCAGCAGCCTGCGACCCAGGGGGCTGAACACTGAAGCTTTCTTT. This codes for CASSLRPRGLNTEAFF.

V gene TRBV2 combines with J gene TRBJ2-7, with TRBD1 matching over 9 bases. The CDR3 consists of 13 residues. In germline, CDR1 is SNHLY, CDR2 FYNNEI. V lost 5 bases and J lost 5; bases outside the gene matches: 4. The CDR3 reads CASSLQGANEQYF. The CDR3 nucleotides read TGTGCCAGCAGTTTACAGGGGGCAAACGAGCAGTACTTC.

The chain uses TRBV7-9 and TRBJ2-7, with 12 positions matching TRBD2. Germline V gene sequence: CDR1 SEHNR, CDR2 FQNEAQ (reference sequence). CDR3 size: 15 residues. V dropped 4 bases and J dropped 0; count of bases not matched to a gene: 1. The CDR3 bases are TGTGCCAGCAGCTCGACTAGCGGGAGCTCCTACGAGCAGTACTTC. It codes for CASSSTSGSSYEQYF.

This clone was observed once. The rearrangement joins TRBV19 to TRBJ1-2; D ambiguous. With 7 bases removed from V and 1 base from J, the gap between germline ends came to 10 bases. CDR3 length: 13 residues. CDR1 is LNHDA, CDR2 SQIVND, per germline (reference sequence). The CDR3, as DNA: TGTGCCAGTACTCCCGGGTTTAACTATGGCTACACCTTC. Translation: CASTPGFNYGYTF.

The chain links TRBV7-8 to TRBJ2-7; TRBD2 is a possible D gene (6 bases). V lost 1 base and J 2 bases, leaving 12 bases between the germline ends. The CDR3 sequence is 15 residues long. Germline CDR1 and CDR2: SGHVS and FQNEAQ. As DNA, the CDR3 is TGTGCCAGCAGCTTAGGCGGGGTGGCCCCCTACGAGCAGTACTTC. This translates into CASSLGGVAPYEQYF.